Sequencing of this T cell receptor (beta chain) was carried out in a study of vaccination effects on CD4 cells after COVID-19. Study in general: Expansion of antigen-specific CD4+ T cells with viral peptide pools was carried out by the ViraFEST assay before sequencing. Relative to the second dose, post-vaccine samples were obtained a median of 72 days later. Study outcomes and limitations: Both infection-induced and vaccine-induced clones contracted markedly at late post-vaccination timepoints.

To note about this clone: Its antigen is not identified. The junction does not match germline at one end; this may be a read error.

TCRdb's table, derived via immunoSEQ multiplex PCR, lists solely in-frame clones and lacks some. Of some 66,000 clones listed, over 75% are singletons. Following culture for about ten days, CD4+ T cells were isolated. Participants each got two BNT162b2 or mRNA-1273 vaccine doses. Among the vaccine recipients, none had a prior SARS-CoV-2 infection, and nucleocapsid antibodies were negative. Germline CDR1 and CDR2: KGHSH and LQKENI. The CDR3 contains 17 residues. This chain connects TRBV18 to TRBJ2-3, with a possible D match to TRBD1 (5 bases). The sample in question was CD4+ T cells from PBMCs cultured without peptide, obtained after COVID-19 vaccination. This clonotype originated in a human donor who received a COVID-19 vaccine. CDR3: CASSPLLRQGSRDTQYF. The CDR3 nucleotides are TGTGCCAGCTCACCCCTTCTCCGGCAGGGTAGCAGAGATACGCAGTATTTT.